The 21 T cell receptor beta chains presented below share a single source sample, sequenced in a study of human T cells and chemical hapten exposure. Each CDR3 protein is one row after TCRdb ran MiXCR on the RACE reads. The sample lists under 85,000 distinct CDR3 sequences, about a tenth occurring once. Time point defined: patch test 2, 6 weeks after DPC sensitization. Treatment specified: therapeutic diphenylcyclopropenone sensitization with weekly scalp DPC. The source was whole blood, collected in connection with sensitization to the hapten diphenylcyclopropenone (DPC). These receptors all stem from a woman aged 50 to 60 with alopecia areata. Some clones in this sample may be carry-over from other donors' samples.

This clonotype has only a few counts. V usage is TRBV10-2 and J usage is TRBJ2-1; no clear D. Germline CDR1 is WSHSY and CDR2 is SAAADI. Trimming took off 4 bases at V and 8 bases at J, with 6 bases between the two ends. The CDR3 spans 11 residues. CDR3: CASSGDYEQFF. CDR3 coding DNA: TGCGCCAGCAGTGGTGATTATGAGCAGTTCTTC.

V is TRBV12-3 or TRBV12-4 and J is TRBJ1-1; 9 nucleotides align to TRBD1. V was pared by 5 bases and J by 6 bases, with 4 bases of the junction left unmatched. The CDR3 spans 13 residues. CDR3 loop: CASSRDRDAEAFF. In DNA, the CDR3 is TGTGCCAGCAGTCGGGACAGGGACGCTGAAGCTTTCTTT.

A single count supports this clonotype. The chain couples TRBV7-9 to TRBJ2-2; possible D gene TRBD2, 5 bases. This CDR3 spans 16 amino acids. Between the trimmed V and J ends, which lost 1 base and 3 bases, there was a span of 12 bases. CDR1 and CDR2 from the germline V gene are SEHNR and FQNEAQ (reference sequence). CDR3 residues: CASSLGGGGDTGELFF. CDR3 coding DNA: TGTGCCAGCAGCTTAGGTGGAGGAGGTGACACCGGGGAGCTGTTTTTT.

V usage is TRBV29-1 and J usage is TRBJ1-1; D unresolved. CDR1 is SQVTM, CDR2 ANQGSEA, per germline. The CDR3 sequence is 11 residues long. The V gene lost 3 bases and the J gene lost 6 bases, with 8 bases spanning the gap. CDR3 amino acids: CSVDRVAEAFF. The CDR3, as DNA: TGCAGCGTTGATAGGGTAGCTGAAGCTTTCTTT.

This clonotype was picked up a small number of times. The chain uses TRBV11-2 and TRBJ2-1; 10 nucleotides align to TRBD2. The J segment lost 7 bases and the V segment lost 4 bases, leaving 16 bases of the junction unmatched. CDR1 and CDR2 (germline): SGHAT, FQNNGV. This CDR3 comprises 18 residues. This CDR3 reads CASSSDQAGGEKANEQFF. The CDR3 DNA follows: TGTGCCAGCAGCTCCGACCAAGCGGGAGGGGAAAAAGCGAATGAGCAGTTCTTC.

A few counts support this clonotype. The J gene is TRBJ1-1, the V gene TRBV7-2, with 8 nucleotides matching TRBD1. With V trimmed by 4 bases and J by 4 bases, 5 bases remained unmatched. There are 14 residues in the CDR3. CDR1 is SGHTA, CDR2 FQGNSA, per germline. CDR3 coding DNA: TGTGCCAGCAGCTACCGCAGGGGGCCCACTGAAGCTTTCTTT. It yields the protein CASSYRRGPTEAFF.

This clonotype was seen a handful of times. The rearrangement joins TRBV18 to TRBJ1-2; 10 nucleotides match TRBD1. Unmatched junction bases numbered 5, after V lost 2 bases and J lost 8 bases. CDR3 length: 14 residues. CDR1 KGHSH and CDR2 LQKENI come from the germline V gene. The CDR3: CASSPGDRGPGYTF. The CDR3 nucleotides are TGTGCCAGCTCACCAGGGGACAGGGGTCCAGGCTACACCTTC.

This clonotype was detected many times. V and J are TRBV7-8 and TRBJ2-7; TRBD1 or TRBD2 may be the D gene (5 bases each). This CDR3 comprises 14 residues. Germline V gives CDR1 SGHVS, CDR2 FQNEAQ. V was cut by 3 bases and J by 2 bases, with 11 bases left in between. In DNA form, the CDR3 reads TGTGCCAGCAGCTTTGGGGACGCCACCTACGAGCAGTACTTC. Translated, it gives CASSFGDATYEQYF.

This clonotype has a count of ten or more. This chain links TRBV12-3 or TRBV12-4 with TRBJ1-6, with 10 bases aligning to TRBD1. The CDR3 extends over 15 amino acids. J lost 9 bases, V lost 2 bases, and 4 bases had no gene match. The CDR3 here is CASSLRQGAGSPLHF. In nucleotides, the CDR3 is TGTGCCAGCAGTTTAAGACAGGGGGCCGGTTCACCCCTCCACTTT.

This clonotype was picked up many times. The chain combines TRBV20-1 with TRBJ2-1, with TRBD1 matching 9 bases. The CDR3 consists of 15 residues. The V segment lost 1 base and the J segment 2 bases; nucleotides outside the gene matches: 3. Germline-derived CDR1 and CDR2 are DFQATT and SNEGSKA (reference sequence). CDR3 sequence: CSARVRDRAYNEQFF. As DNA, the CDR3 is TGCAGTGCTAGAGTCCGGGACAGGGCCTACAATGAGCAGTTCTTC.

The CDR3 loop is CASSIAALYRAGANVLTF. CDR3 bases: TGTGCCAGTAGTATAGCCGCCTTATATAGGGCTGGGGCCAACGTCCTGACTTTC. The rearrangement links TRBV19 to TRBJ2-6; D is undetermined. V lost 1 base and J lost 2, with 15 bases in between. Per germline, CDR1 LNHDA and CDR2 SQIVND (reference sequence). The CDR3 contains 18 residues. The variable domain in full, with the rest retrieved from reference TRBV19 and TRBJ2-6, is DGGITQSPKYLFRKEGQNVTLSCEQNLNHDAMYWYRQDPGQGLRLIYYSQIVNDFQKGDIAEGYSVSREKKESFPLTVTSAQKNPTAFYLCASSIAALYRAGANVLTFGAGSRLTVL.

The gene calls are TRBV18 and TRBJ1-2, with TRBD1 as a possible D gene (5 bases). V was pared by 3 bases and J by 8 bases, with 19 bases between. The CDR3 runs to 15 residues. Germline V gives CDR1 KGHSH, CDR2 LQKENI. The DNA for the CDR3 is TGTGCCAGCTCACCTTCATTCCGGGACCTAGAGGGCTACACCTTC. Translated: CASSPSFRDLEGYTF. The full variable domain, rest sourced from reference TRBV18 and TRBJ1-2, is NAGVMQNPRHLVRRRGQEARLRCSPMKGHSHVYWYRQLPEEGLKFMVYLQKENIIDESGMPKERFSAEFPKEGPSILRIQQVVRGDSAAYFCASSPSFRDLEGYTFGSGTRLTVV.

There are a few counts of this clonotype. The V call is TRBV5-1, the J call TRBJ1-3, with D tentatively TRBD1 (6 bases). The CDR3 spans 16 residues. From germline, CDR1 is SGHRS and CDR2 YFSETQ. V was shortened by 3 bases and J by 0 bases, with 13 bases between the two germline ends. The CDR3 here is CASSYRGLTSGNTIYF. The CDR3, as DNA: TGCGCCAGCAGCTACCGGGGGCTAACCTCTGGAAACACCATATATTTT.

This clonotype was observed at least ten times. The CDR3 sequence is CASSLGWRVSSYEQYF. CDR3 DNA sequence: TGTGCCAGCAGCTTGGGGTGGCGGGTAAGCTCCTACGAGCAGTACTTC. The chain employs TRBV5-4 and TRBJ2-7; D possibly corresponds to TRBD2 (5 bases). The V end was cut by 0 bases, the J end by 0 bases, with 13 bases between. CDR1 SGHNT and CDR2 YYREEE come from the germline V gene (reference sequence). This CDR3 is built from 16 residues.

This sequence joins TRBV19 and TRBJ2-2; D tentatively reads TRBD1 or TRBD2 (5 bases each). The V gene lost 9 bases and the J gene lost 4 bases, with 15 bases spanning the gap. This CDR3 has 14 residues. Germline-derived CDR1 and CDR2 are LNHDA and SQIVND (reference sequence). CDR3 protein: CASSWGPGTGELFF. The CDR3 coding sequence is TGTGCCAGCAGCTGGGGACCAGGCACCGGGGAGCTGTTTTTT.

There are many counts of this clonotype. The chain carries TRBV12-3 or TRBV12-4 and TRBJ2-1; 9 bases are shared with TRBD2. The CDR3 extends over 16 amino acids. J lost 6 bases, V lost 8 bases, and 14 bases had no gene match. The CDR3: CASAPSAGGPFNEQFF. The CDR3, as DNA: TGTGCCAGCGCACCCTCAGCGGGAGGCCCTTTCAATGAGCAGTTCTTC.

The V gene is TRBV13, the J gene TRBJ2-6; no firm D call. The V end was cut by 4 bases, the J end by 0 bases, with 10 bases between. Germline V lookup: CDR1 PRHDT, CDR2 FYEKMQ (reference sequence). The CDR3 has 16 amino acids. As DNA, the CDR3 is TGTGCCAGCAGCTCTCAATCAGGCTCTGGGGCCAACGTCCTGACTTTC. Translated: CASSSQSGSGANVLTF.

This clonotype showed up many times. The V and J genes are TRBV6-4 and TRBJ1-1; D not resolved. The CDR3 totals 11 residues. V lost 6 bases and J lost 6, with 8 bases in between. From germline, CDR1 is MRHNA and CDR2 SNTAGT. Here the CDR3 reads CASRHDAEAFF. The CDR3, as DNA: TGTGCCAGCAGACATGACGCTGAAGCTTTCTTT.

The rearrangement joins TRBV10-3 to TRBJ1-2; D is undetermined. Trimming left V 8 bases short and J 3 bases short, with 13 bases between. The germline V gene has CDR1 ENHRY and CDR2 SYGVKD. The CDR3 loop spans 13 amino acids. The CDR3 sequence: CAIRRIGYYGYTF. The CDR3 bases are TGTGCCATCCGGAGGATAGGTTACTATGGCTACACCTTC.

The sample holds many counts of this clonotype. The V and J genes are TRBV20-1 and TRBJ2-5, with unresolved D. Looked up from germline, CDR1 is DFQATT and CDR2 is SNEGSKA (reference sequence). The CDR3 spans 12 residues. V lost 6 bases to trimming and J lost 3 bases, with 11 bases between them. The CDR3 loop reads CSATPSEETQYF. In DNA form, the CDR3 reads TGCAGTGCAACCCCTAGTGAAGAGACCCAGTACTTC.

This clonotype was recorded at least ten times. This chain connects TRBV29-1 to TRBJ2-7, with 7 nucleotides matching TRBD1. The CDR3 spans 11 residues. J gave up 2 bases and V 6 bases, and 1 base lay outside the gene matches. The germline gives CDR1 SQVTM, CDR2 ANQGSEA. The CDR3 reads CSVGQAYEQYF. As DNA, the CDR3 is TGCAGCGTCGGACAGGCCTACGAGCAGTACTTC.